The 15 T cell receptor beta chains given below trace back to one sample, sequenced in a study of T cell repertoires in cytomegalovirus infection. No cognate antigen is known for these TCRs. TCRdb recomputed calls from the reads with MiXCR, one row per CDR3 protein. The table lists hundreds of thousands of distinct CDR3 sequences, roughly a third of them singletons, with around a sixth in the top ten. The sample here was cultured PBMCs, taken from culture after CMV antigen stimulation. The receptor set was obtained from a human donor in good health (CMV status not recorded). Some clones in this sample may be carry-over from other donors' samples.

This clonotype has only a few counts. The chain has TRBV6-5 and TRBJ2-1; D may match TRBD1 or TRBD2 (5 bases each). Germline lookup yields CDR1 MNHEY and CDR2 SVGAGI. V lost 0 bases to trimming and J lost 3 bases, with 12 bases between them. This CDR3 is built from 16 residues. CDR3 in DNA: TGTGCCAGCAGTTACTCGGTCCGGGACGGCTACAATGAGCAGTTCTTC. Its protein product is CASSYSVRDGYNEQFF.

This clonotype was seen a few times. The gene calls are TRBV7-2 and TRBJ2-3; the match to TRBD2 covers 11 bases. Trimming at V came to 6 bases and at J to 5 bases, leaving 7 bases not matched to a gene. CDR3 length: 15 amino acids. Germline V gene data show CDR1 as SGHTA and CDR2 as FQGNSA. The CDR3 DNA is TGTGCCAGCAGACTACTAGCGGGAGTCGGAGATACGCAGTATTTT. This codes for CASRLLAGVGDTQYF.

The chain recombines TRBV4-1 with TRBJ1-3; D possibly corresponds to TRBD1 (6 bases). Trimming cost V 5 bases and J 4 bases, with 15 bases left between them. The germline V gene has CDR1 MGHRA and CDR2 YSYEKL. This CDR3 is 15 amino acids long. The CDR3: CASSSTGEPGNTIYF. The CDR3 DNA sequence: TGCGCCAGCAGCTCGACAGGAGAACCGGGAAACACCATATATTTT.

A few counts support this clonotype. V gene TRBV27 combines with J gene TRBJ2-3; 7 bases are a match to TRBD1. The CDR3 sequence is 16 residues long. CDR1 is MNHEY, CDR2 SMNVEV, per germline (reference sequence). V lost 3 bases to trimming and J lost 0 bases; unmatched junction nucleotides: 6. DNA of the CDR3: TGTGCCAGCAGTTTGGGAACAGGGGCGAGCACAGATACGCAGTATTTT. Translating it yields CASSLGTGASTDTQYF.

The chain is built from TRBV11-2 and TRBJ2-2; D is ambiguous. The length of the CDR3 is 14 residues. The germline CDR1 and CDR2 sequences are SGHAT and FQNNGV. V was trimmed by 2 bases and J by 4 bases, leaving 8 bases between them. The CDR3 region is CASSLRVATGELFF. CDR3 nucleotide sequence: TGTGCCAGCAGCTTAAGGGTAGCCACCGGGGAGCTGTTTTTT. The variable domain in full, completed from reference TRBV11-2 and TRBJ2-2, reads EAGVAQSPRYKIIEKRQSVAFWCNPISGHATLYWYQQILGQGPKLLIQFQNNGVVDDSQLPKDRFSAERLKGVDSTLKIQPAKLEDSAVYLCASSLRVATGELFFGEGSRLTVL.

This sequence joins TRBV28 and TRBJ1-5; D is undetermined. Germline CDR1 and CDR2: MDHEN and SYDVKM. Trimming pared 5 bases from V and 6 bases from J, leaving 14 bases between. The CDR3 length is 14 residues. CDR3 amino acids: CASSPFSRRQPQHF. In nucleotides, the CDR3 is TGTGCCAGCAGTCCCTTTAGTCGGCGTCAGCCCCAGCATTTT.

The table lists this clonotype with a few counts. CDR3 residues: CASSLSQHGTMSYNEQFF. CDR3 nucleotide sequence: TGTGCCAGCAGCTTATCCCAACACGGGACCATGTCCTACAATGAGCAGTTCTTC. The chain has TRBV7-8 and TRBJ2-1, with D tentatively TRBD1 or TRBD2 (5 bases each). Deletions cut 2 bases from V and 1 base from J, with 18 bases between. From germline, CDR1 is SGHVS and CDR2 FQNEAQ. The CDR3 extends over 18 amino acids.

To note about this clonotype: The junction departs from germline at one end; a sequencing error may be responsible. The gene calls are TRBV20-1 and TRBJ2-5; TRBD2 matches at 10 bases. Per germline, CDR1 DFQATT and CDR2 SNEGSKA (reference sequence). The CDR3 consists of 15 residues. CDR3 sequence reads: CSASNSGGGKETQDF. CDR3 in DNA: TGCAGTGCTAGTAACAGCGGGGGGGGAAAAGAGACCCAGGACTTC.

This clonotype was counted a few times. The chain uses TRBV7-2 and TRBJ1-4; D is uncertain. Trimming shortened V by 3 bases and J by 1 base, and 9 bases separated the two germline ends. CDR3 length: 15 amino acids. Germline loops: CDR1 SGHTA, CDR2 FQGNSA. DNA of the CDR3: TGTGCCAGCAGCTTTGTGGCAGGAACTAATGAAAAACTGTTTTTT. It yields the protein CASSFVAGTNEKLFF.

CDR3: CASSQARDRDQPQHF. In nucleotides, the CDR3 is TGTGCCAGCAGCCAGGCAAGGGACAGAGATCAGCCCCAGCATTTT. V is TRBV4-2 and J is TRBJ1-5; 7 bases are shared with TRBD1. CDR1 LGHNA and CDR2 YNFKEQ come from the germline V gene. The CDR3 is 15 amino acids. Trimming cost V 3 bases and J 5 bases; bases outside gene matches: 7.

This clonotype was detected only a few times. CDR3 sequence (DNA): TGTGCCAGCAGCTCCGTGCGGGGTAGTACTTGGGAGACCCAGTACTTC. It yields the protein CASSSVRGSTWETQYF. The rearrangement joins TRBV11-2 to TRBJ2-5; TRBD2 is a possible D gene (6 bases). The V end lost 4 bases, the J end lost 5 bases, and 20 bases lay between the germline ends. The CDR3 consists of 16 residues. From germline, CDR1 is SGHAT and CDR2 FQNNGV.

The chain joins TRBV4-1 to TRBJ1-4; TRBD1 might be the D (5 bases). The length of the CDR3 is 14 residues. Germline V CDR1 and CDR2: MGHRA, YSYEKL. Trimming shortened V by 1 base and J by 7 bases, and 10 bases separated the two germline ends. CDR3 loop: CASSQVGGGEKLFF. DNA of the CDR3: TGCGCCAGCAGCCAAGTGGGGGGAGGTGAAAAACTGTTTTTT.

Many counts were recorded for this clonotype. The V gene is TRBV6-2 or TRBV6-3, the J gene TRBJ2-5, with TRBD1 identical over 12 bases. The DNA end favors TRBJ2-3, so the J call may be wrong. The CDR3 sequence is 13 residues long. From germline, CDR1 is MNHEY and CDR2 SVGEGT. CDR3 amino acids: CASRGTGGETQYF. DNA for the CDR3: TGTGCCAGCAGGGGGACAGGGGGCGAGACGCAGTATTTT.

The V and J genes are TRBV4-2 and TRBJ1-2, with D tentatively TRBD1 (5 bases). V gave up 2 bases and J gave up 3 bases, with 13 bases separating them. CDR1 LGHNA and CDR2 YNFKEQ come from the germline V gene. This CDR3 has 15 amino acids. The CDR3 region has the DNA TGTGCCAGCAGCCAAAAAGGGGTTGGGCACTATGGCTACACCTTC. Its protein product is CASSQKGVGHYGYTF.

The CDR3 reads CASSHLTGLGSGDTQYF. CDR3 in DNA: TGTGCCAGCAGCCATCTCACGGGACTAGGCTCAGGAGATACGCAGTATTTT. The gene calls are TRBV14 and TRBJ2-3, with 8 bases matching TRBD2. The germline V gene has CDR1 SGHDN and CDR2 FVKESK. After removal of 3 bases from V and 5 bases from J, the junction contained 13 bases not matched to a gene. The CDR3 length is 17 residues.